The rows below give T cell receptor beta chains drawn from one sample of a study of control samples from healthy donors and cancer patients. Here immunoSEQ multiplex PCR was the method, and the copy in TCRdb shows in-frame clones only, minus some. The data contain 150,000 to 200,000 clones, around 88% of them seen just once; the ten biggest clones take up around 5.1%. Input material: blood. The source of these receptors is a woman in her 30s in good health. CDR3s include the opening cysteine and the closing phenylalanine or tryptophan. The D gene is left open where the match is weak. Clone size is given for some rows only: seen once, a few or many times, or a class if the clone is expanded.

v_call	clone_size	j_call	d_call	cdr3_aa	cdr3_nt
TRBV2	once	TRBJ2-7	TRBD2	CASSPSGGYEQYF	TGTGCCAGCAGCCCATCGGGGGGCTACGAGCAGTACTTC
TRBV6-5	-	TRBJ2-7	TRBD2	CASRGSGFSYEQYF	TGTGCCAGCAGGGGTAGCGGGTTCTCCTACGAGCAGTACTTC
TRBV19	-	TRBJ2-3	TRBD2	CASSIGSGRPVLMDTQYF	TGTGCCAGTAGTATCGGTAGCGGGAGGCCAGTGTTGATGGATACGCAGTATTTT
TRBV5-6	-	TRBJ1-5	-	CASSLSRQLNQPQHF	TGTGCCAGCAGCTTGTCCAGACAGCTCAATCAGCCCCAGCATTTT
TRBV28	-	TRBJ1-2	-	CASSLSTTLYGYTF	TGTGCCAGCAGTTTATCAACCACTCTTTATGGCTACACCTTC
TRBV2	-	TRBJ1-3	-	CASTLGRQAGNTIYF	TGTGCCAGCACCCTCGGTAGGCAGGCGGGAAACACCATATATTTT
TRBV19	-	TRBJ1-5	-	CASKFRALNQPQHF	TGTGCCAGTAAGTTTAGGGCACTCAATCAGCCCCAGCATTTT
TRBV28	-	TRBJ1-2	TRBD1	CASSLGLGGTGSGYTF	TGTGCCAGCAGTTTAGGGCTTGGCGGGACAGGGAGTGGCTACACCTTC
TRBV27	-	TRBJ1-2	-	CASTVDFIGYTF	TGTGCCAGCACGGTAGACTTTATCGGCTACACCTTC
TRBV14	-	TRBJ2-5	-	CASRITNSETQYF	TGTGCCAGCAGGATAACCAACTCGGAGACCCAGTACTTC
TRBV27	-	TRBJ1-4	-	CASSPLLNEKLFF	TGTGCCAGCAGTCCCCTACTTAATGAAAAACTGTTTTTT
TRBV5-6	-	TRBJ2-1	-	CASSLMSGNEQFF	TGTGCCAGCAGCTTGATGTCCGGGAATGAGCAGTTCTTC
TRBV5-1	-	TRBJ2-1	-	CASSHKRSSYNEQFF	TGCGCCAGCAGCCACAAAAGGAGCTCCTACAATGAGCAGTTCTTC
TRBV12-3/TRBV12-4	few	TRBJ1-1	-	CASSFGGNTEAFF	TGTGCCAGCAGTTTTGGGGGGAACACTGAAGCTTTCTTT
TRBV5-4	-	TRBJ2-7	TRBD1	CASSEQRTGRYEQYF	TGTGCCAGCAGCGAACAACGGACAGGGAGATACGAGCAGTACTTC
TRBV7-9	-	TRBJ1-3	-	CASSRQLGAGNTIYF	TGTGCCAGCAGCCGGCAGTTGGGGGCTGGAAACACCATATATTTT
TRBV24-1	-	TRBJ2-5	-	CATSVLVGVQETQYF	TGTGCCACCAGTGTTTTAGTAGGGGTCCAAGAGACCCAGTACTTC
TRBV6-4	-	TRBJ2-3	-	CASRRGEGDTQYF	TGTGCCAGCAGAAGGGGGGAAGGAGATACGCAGTATTTT
TRBV5-4	-	TRBJ2-2	TRBD1	CASSLQGADGELFF	TGTGCCAGCAGCTTACAGGGGGCAGACGGGGAGCTGTTTTTT
TRBV18	-	TRBJ2-2	TRBD1	CASSRQGDGTGELFF	TGTGCCAGCTCCCGACAGGGGGACGGCACCGGGGAGCTGTTTTTT
TRBV9	-	TRBJ2-1	-	CASSASGPNPYNEQFF	TGTGCCAGCAGCGCCTCGGGCCCAAACCCGTACAATGAGCAGTTCTTC
TRBV2	-	TRBJ1-2	-	CASRRDGPSDTF	TGTGCCAGCAGACGGGACGGACCTTCTGACACCTTC
TRBV18	-	TRBJ2-1	TRBD2	CASSPTGLAGVGQFF	TGTGCCAGCTCACCTACGGGACTAGCGGGAGTTGGTCAGTTCTTC
TRBV3-1/TRBV3-2	-	TRBJ2-1	-	CASSLGRGAYNEQFF	TGTGCCAGCAGCCTCGGGAGAGGAGCCTACAATGAGCAGTTCTTC
TRBV6-5	-	TRBJ2-1	TRBD2	CASSFRGGNEQFF	TGTGCCAGCAGTTTTCGGGGGGGCAATGAGCAGTTCTTC
TRBV6-5	-	TRBJ2-7	-	CASSPVGLYEQYF	TGTGCCAGCAGTCCGGTGGGCCTCTACGAGCAGTACTTC
TRBV28	once	TRBJ2-3	-	CASSYPGGRTDTQYF	TGTGCCAGCAGTTACCCCGGAGGTCGCACAGATACGCAGTATTTT
TRBV9	-	TRBJ1-1	-	CASSPSGGTEAFF	TGTGCCAGCAGCCCAAGCGGGGGGACTGAAGCTTTCTTT
TRBV7-9	-	TRBJ1-5	-	CASSLASGRVDQPQHF	TGTGCCAGCAGCTTAGCGTCGGGCAGGGTTGACCAGCCCCAGCATTTT
TRBV14	-	TRBJ2-4	-	CASSQTIQGAWYF	TGTGCCAGCAGCCAAACGATACAAGGGGCCTGGTACTTC
TRBV2	-	TRBJ2-2	-	CASSAGTPNTGELFF	TGTGCCAGCAGCGCCGGGACCCCGAACACCGGGGAGCTGTTTTTT
TRBV30	-	TRBJ1-6	-	CAWSVAANSPLHF	TGTGCCTGGAGTGTGGCAGCTAATTCACCCCTCCACTTT
TRBV5-1	-	TRBJ1-2	-	CASSLDRQRYGYTF	TGCGCCAGCAGCTTGGACCGACAACGCTATGGCTACACCTTC
TRBV19	-	TRBJ1-2	-	CASSGSVGYTF	TGTGCCAGTAGTGGCTCAGTTGGCTACACCTTC
TRBV12-3/TRBV12-4	-	TRBJ2-2	TRBD2	CASTPSGGRELFF	TGTGCCAGCACCCCTAGCGGGGGCCGGGAGCTGTTTTTT
TRBV24-1	-	TRBJ1-6	TRBD1	CATSDLYVRGQPPLHF	TGTGCCACCAGTGATTTGTATGTCAGGGGGCAGCCACCCCTCCACTTT
TRBV5-5	-	TRBJ2-5	-	CASRALKETQYF	TGTGCCAGCAGGGCCCTAAAAGAGACCCAGTACTTC
TRBV30	-	TRBJ1-1	-	CAWKWGAQTEAFF	TGTGCCTGGAAATGGGGGGCTCAAACTGAAGCTTTCTTT
TRBV6-5	-	TRBJ1-6	-	CASRDLRGPLHF	TGTGCCAGCAGGGACCTGAGGGGGCCCCTCCACTTT
TRBV11-2	-	TRBJ2-2	-	CASSLISRGRTGELFF	TGTGCCAGCAGCTTAATTTCTAGGGGTCGCACCGGGGAGCTGTTTTTT
TRBV7-2	-	TRBJ2-5	TRBD2	CASSSRTSGDLRRETQYF	TGTGCCAGCAGCTCCAGGACTAGCGGGGACCTCCGGAGGGAGACCCAGTACTTC
TRBV24-1	-	TRBJ1-2	-	CATSGSTGANYGYTF	TGTGCCACCAGTGGTTCGACAGGAGCAAACTATGGCTACACCTTC
TRBV5-1	-	TRBJ2-7	TRBD1	CASSVTGTASPYEQYF	TGCGCCAGCAGTGTTACGGGGACAGCCTCTCCCTACGAGCAGTACTTC
TRBV29-1	once	TRBJ1-2	TRBD1	CSVYPTGNNYGYTF	TGCAGCGTTTACCCGACAGGGAATAACTATGGCTACACCTTC
TRBV2	few	TRBJ2-5	TRBD1	CASTWTGTEETQYF	TGTGCCAGCACCTGGACAGGGACCGAGGAGACCCAGTACTTC
TRBV28	-	TRBJ1-1	-	CASRTGRRTEAFF	TGTGCCAGCAGAACAGGACGCCGCACTGAAGCTTTCTTT
TRBV19	few	TRBJ2-3	-	CASKGTTDTQYF	TGTGCCAGTAAGGGGACAACAGATACGCAGTATTTT
TRBV7-9	once	TRBJ2-7	TRBD2	CASSLAGRAGEQYF	TGTGCCAGCAGCTTGGCCGGGAGGGCAGGCGAGCAGTACTTC
TRBV7-9	once	TRBJ1-3	-	CASSLGGGNTIYF	TGTGCCAGCAGCTTGGGGGGTGGAAACACCATATATTTT
TRBV27	many	TRBJ2-1	TRBD1	CASSLSGTAHNEQFF	TGTGCCAGCAGTTTATCTGGGACAGCACATAATGAGCAGTTCTTC
TRBV24-1	-	TRBJ2-6	-	CATSDYGAGANVLTF	TGTGCCACCAGTGATTACGGGGCTGGGGCCAACGTCCTGACTTTC
TRBV3-1/TRBV3-2	few	TRBJ1-1	-	CASSPQGYNTEAFF	TGTGCCAGCAGCCCGCAGGGGTATAACACTGAAGCTTTCTTT
TRBV29-1	-	TRBJ1-1	-	CSVGVQTKAFF	TGCAGCGTTGGGGTTCAAACCAAGGCTTTCTTT